The entry below describes one TCR beta chain. Its antigen is not known. The data belong to a study of identical twins. Study results and limitations: There were fewer insertions in abundant cord blood beta clonotypes, but memory repertoires showed no such pattern.

Addition of a universal primer site occurred through template switching, and cDNA carried unique molecular identifiers. TCRdb re-analysed the 5' RACE reads in MiXCR, keeping a single row per CDR3 protein. The sample lists around 250,000 distinct CDR3 sequences, roughly 13% seen once, with 4% in the top ten. Each donor (without exception) was a healthy Caucasian. Another study also made use of these data, one on yellow fever vaccine responses in identical twins.

This receptor was taken from a woman under 30 in good health. The sequenced sample consisted of memory (CD45RO+) T cells sorted from blood.

The CDR3 spells CASSSTPQLAGLAKNIQYF. Written as DNA, the CDR3 is TGTGCCAGCAGCTCGACCCCCCAGCTAGCGGGTCTAGCCAAAAACATTCAGTACTTC. The chain links TRBV11-2 to TRBJ2-4; 8 bases agree with TRBD2. V lost 4 bases to trimming and J lost 0 bases; unmatched junction nucleotides: 14. In germline, CDR1 is SGHAT, CDR2 FQNNGV. CDR3 length equals 19 residues.